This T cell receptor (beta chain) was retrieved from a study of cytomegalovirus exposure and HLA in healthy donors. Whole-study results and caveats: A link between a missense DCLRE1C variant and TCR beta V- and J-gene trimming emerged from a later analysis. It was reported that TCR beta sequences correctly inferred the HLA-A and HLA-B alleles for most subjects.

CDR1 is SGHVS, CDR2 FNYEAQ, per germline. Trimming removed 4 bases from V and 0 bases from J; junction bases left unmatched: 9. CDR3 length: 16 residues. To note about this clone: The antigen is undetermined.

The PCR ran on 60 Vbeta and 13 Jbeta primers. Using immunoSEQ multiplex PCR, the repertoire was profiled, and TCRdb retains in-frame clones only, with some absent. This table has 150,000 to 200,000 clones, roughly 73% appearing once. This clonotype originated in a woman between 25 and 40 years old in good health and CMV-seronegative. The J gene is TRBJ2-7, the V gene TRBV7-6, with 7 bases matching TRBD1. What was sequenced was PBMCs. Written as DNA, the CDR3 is TGTGCCAGCAGCTCCCCTACAGGGGACCTCTCCTACGAGCAGTACTTC. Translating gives CASSSPTGDLSYEQYF.